This TCR beta chain was profiled in a study of Ad26.COV2.S vaccination and SARS-CoV-2 variants. At the level of the study: In the study, Ad26.COV2.S was injected intramuscularly once, or twice 56 days apart.

For this clone: Antigen: not known.

Study-level points and caveats: Among vaccine recipients, spike-specific TCR breadth exceeded that of placebo recipients. TCR breadth and depth estimates may have understated total T cell responses.

Sample treatment: approximately 18 received Ad26.COV2.S at low or high dose, single or two shots; five or six received placebo; per-sample allocation not given. It was on day 63 after the first vaccine or placebo injection that samples were taken. What was given as vaccine was an Ad26 vector encoding Wuhan-strain SARS-CoV-2 spike. TCRdb's table, derived via immunoSEQ multiplex PCR, lists solely in-frame clones and lacks some. Of about 480,000 clones in the sample, around 90% were seen once. Sample: peripheral blood, taken in a trial of Ad26.COV2.S vaccine versus placebo. The sequence came from a person aged 18-60 years who received the Ad26.COV2.S COVID-19 vaccine or a placebo.

CDR3 residues: CASSHGSGLAYNEQFF. CDR3 nucleotide sequence: TGCGCCAGCAGCCACGGATCGGGACTAGCCTACAATGAGCAGTTCTTC. The chain has TRBV4-3 and TRBJ2-1; 8 bases fit TRBD2. The junction had 6 bases not matched to a gene; V was cut back by 3 bases and J by 2 bases. Per the germline V gene, CDR1 is LGHNA and CDR2 is YSLEER. CDR3 length: 16 residues.